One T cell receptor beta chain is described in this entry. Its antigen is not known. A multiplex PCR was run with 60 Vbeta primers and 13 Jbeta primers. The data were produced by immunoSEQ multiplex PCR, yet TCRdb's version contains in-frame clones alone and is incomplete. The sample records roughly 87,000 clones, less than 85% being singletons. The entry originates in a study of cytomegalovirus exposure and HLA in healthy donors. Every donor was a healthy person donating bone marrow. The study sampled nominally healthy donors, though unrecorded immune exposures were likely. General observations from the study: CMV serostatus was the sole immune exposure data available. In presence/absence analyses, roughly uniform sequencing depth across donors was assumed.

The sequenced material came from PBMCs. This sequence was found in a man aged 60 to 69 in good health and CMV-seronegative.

DNA for the CDR3: TGTGCCAGCAGCTTAACAGGGGGATCCTACGAGCAGTACTTC. The encoded protein is CASSLTGGSYEQYF. This chain links TRBV7-6 with TRBJ2-7, with 8 positions matching TRBD1. The germline gives CDR1 SGHVS, CDR2 FNYEAQ. The CDR3 runs to 14 residues. V lost 2 bases, J lost 1 base, and 1 base stayed unmatched.